A selection of T cell receptor beta chains follows, all from one sample in a study of CD8+CD57+ T cells in acquired aplastic anemia. TCRdb recomputed calls from the reads with MiXCR, one row per CDR3 protein. The data hold 200,000 to 250,000 distinct CDR3 sequences, with roughly two thirds observed a single time. Sequenced material: sorted CD4+, CD8+, or CD8+CD57+ T cells (not recorded which) from PBMCs. These receptors were collected from a human donor with aplastic anemia. Each CDR3 is given with its conserved first and last residue. Fields, in order: V gene, D gene, clone size, J gene, CDR3 DNA, CDR3 protein. The D gene is left open where the match is weak. Not every row has a clone size; where given, it reads once, few, many or a size class.

v_call: TRBV27; d_call: .; clone_size: .; j_call: TRBJ2-7; cdr3_nt: TGTGCCAGCAGTTCGCCGACCCTCTCCTACGAGCAGTACTTC; cdr3_aa: CASSSPTLSYEQYF
v_call: TRBV11-2; d_call: .; clone_size: .; j_call: TRBJ1-2; cdr3_nt: TGTGCCAGCAGCTTACCACCTCAGCGGGGGGATGGCTACACCTTC; cdr3_aa: CASSLPPQRGDGYTF
v_call: TRBV28; d_call: .; clone_size: many; j_call: TRBJ1-5; cdr3_nt: TGTGCCAGCACCTCCCCCCGTGAGAGCAATCAGCCCCAGCATTTT; cdr3_aa: CASTSPRESNQPQHF
v_call: TRBV5-1; d_call: TRBD1; clone_size: .; j_call: TRBJ2-1; cdr3_nt: TGCGCCGGCGGTAGGTTACAGGGGGCGCTTATCGATGAGCAGTTCTTC; cdr3_aa: CAGGRLQGALIDEQFF
v_call: TRBV29-1; d_call: .; clone_size: .; j_call: TRBJ1-1; cdr3_nt: TGCAGCGTTGGCAGGAAAGAAGCTTTCTTT; cdr3_aa: CSVGRKEAFF
v_call: TRBV6-1; d_call: .; clone_size: .; j_call: TRBJ2-7; cdr3_nt: TGTGCCAGCAGTGAAAGGGCGGGATCTTCCGACGAGCAGTACTTC; cdr3_aa: CASSERAGSSDEQYF
v_call: TRBV15; d_call: .; clone_size: .; j_call: TRBJ1-4; cdr3_nt: TGTGCCACCAGCAGGGGGGTCGGGGGAGGTGAAAAACTGTTTTTT; cdr3_aa: CATSRGVGGGEKLFF
v_call: TRBV7-2; d_call: TRBD1; clone_size: .; j_call: TRBJ1-2; cdr3_nt: TGTGCCAGCAGCCCCCATTGGACAGGGGTTGGCTACACCTTC; cdr3_aa: CASSPHWTGVGYTF
v_call: TRBV9; d_call: .; clone_size: .; j_call: TRBJ1-2; cdr3_nt: TGTGCCAGCAGCCCAGGGTTGAGGGATGGCTACACCTTC; cdr3_aa: CASSPGLRDGYTF
v_call: TRBV24-1; d_call: TRBD2; clone_size: few; j_call: TRBJ2-5; cdr3_nt: TGTGCCACCAGTGCGGCTAGCGGCCAAGAGACCCAGTACTTC; cdr3_aa: CATSAASGQETQYF
v_call: TRBV12-3/TRBV12-4; d_call: .; clone_size: .; j_call: TRBJ1-1; cdr3_nt: TGTGCCAGCAGCCCTTGGCTCGGTAGAATTGAAAAAGGAGCTTTCTTT; cdr3_aa: CASSPWLGRIEKGAFF
v_call: TRBV7-3; d_call: .; clone_size: .; j_call: TRBJ2-5; cdr3_nt: TGTGCCAGCAGCGACTGGGAGACCCAGTACTTC; cdr3_aa: CASSDWETQYF
v_call: TRBV7-2; d_call: TRBD2; clone_size: .; j_call: TRBJ2-7; cdr3_nt: TGTGCCAGCAGCTTGGGGACTAGCGGGGGGCCCTACGAGCAGTACTTC; cdr3_aa: CASSLGTSGGPYEQYF
v_call: TRBV5-1; d_call: TRBD1; clone_size: .; j_call: TRBJ2-7; cdr3_nt: TGCGCCAGCAGCGAGATAACGGGACAGGTATACGAGCAGTACTTC; cdr3_aa: CASSEITGQVYEQYF
v_call: TRBV7-2; d_call: .; clone_size: once; j_call: TRBJ2-1; cdr3_nt: TGTGCCAGCAGCCCCGGGACACCCGCCTACAATGAGCAGTTCTTC; cdr3_aa: CASSPGTPAYNEQFF
v_call: TRBV2; d_call: .; clone_size: .; j_call: TRBJ2-7; cdr3_nt: TGTGCCAGCAGCCCTTTCGGGGGCAGCCACTACGAGCAGTACTTC; cdr3_aa: CASSPFGGSHYEQYF
v_call: TRBV24-1; d_call: .; clone_size: .; j_call: TRBJ1-3; cdr3_nt: TGTGCCACCAGTGACCGGACAGTCCCTGGAAACACCATATATTTT; cdr3_aa: CATSDRTVPGNTIYF
v_call: TRBV2; d_call: .; clone_size: few; j_call: TRBJ2-5; cdr3_nt: TGTGCCAGCAGTTCAAAGACCCAGTACTTC; cdr3_aa: CASSSKTQYF
v_call: TRBV7-9; d_call: TRBD1; clone_size: .; j_call: TRBJ1-4; cdr3_nt: TGTGCCAGCAGCCCACAGGGGCTTGGTGAAAAACTGTTTTTT; cdr3_aa: CASSPQGLGEKLFF
v_call: TRBV19; d_call: TRBD2; clone_size: .; j_call: TRBJ2-1; cdr3_nt: TGTGTCAGTAGTATTATTGGGACTAGCCCCTACAATGAGCAGTTCTTC; cdr3_aa: CVSSIIGTSPYNEQFF
v_call: TRBV15; d_call: TRBD1; clone_size: .; j_call: TRBJ1-2; cdr3_nt: TGTGCCACCAGCCCCCAGGGGGCGCGTGTCTATGGCTACACCTTC; cdr3_aa: CATSPQGARVYGYTF
v_call: TRBV12-3/TRBV12-4; d_call: .; clone_size: .; j_call: TRBJ2-1; cdr3_nt: TGTGCCAGCAGTTTTCGGGTCAATGAGCAGTTCTTC; cdr3_aa: CASSFRVNEQFF
v_call: TRBV10-3; d_call: .; clone_size: few; j_call: TRBJ2-7; cdr3_nt: TGTGCCATCAGCCTAGGGATGGTTGGAGGTGAGCAGTACTTC; cdr3_aa: CAISLGMVGGEQYF
v_call: TRBV12-3/TRBV12-4; d_call: TRBD1; clone_size: .; j_call: TRBJ1-2; cdr3_nt: TGTGCCAGCAGCAATGACAGGGGGGATAACTATGGCTACACCTTC; cdr3_aa: CASSNDRGDNYGYTF
v_call: TRBV5-6; d_call: .; clone_size: .; j_call: TRBJ2-5; cdr3_nt: TGTGCCAGCAGCCAAATCCGGGTGCTAGCGAGGGGGGAGACCCAGTACTTC; cdr3_aa: CASSQIRVLARGETQYF
v_call: TRBV9; d_call: .; clone_size: .; j_call: TRBJ2-3; cdr3_nt: TGTGCCAGTGCGAAGAGGGCAGATACGCAGTATTTT; cdr3_aa: CASAKRADTQYF
v_call: TRBV6-2/TRBV6-3; d_call: .; clone_size: .; j_call: TRBJ2-7; cdr3_nt: TGTGCCAGCTACTTGGCGGTAAGTTACGAGCAGTACTTC; cdr3_aa: CASYLAVSYEQYF
v_call: TRBV6-2/TRBV6-3; d_call: TRBD1; clone_size: many; j_call: TRBJ1-2; cdr3_nt: TGTGCCAGCAGTTGGAACCCGGACAGGGGGTTTGAGTATGGCTACACCTTC; cdr3_aa: CASSWNPDRGFEYGYTF
v_call: TRBV7-9; d_call: .; clone_size: .; j_call: TRBJ1-2; cdr3_nt: TGTGCCAGCAGCTTAGACAGGGACGCGGGCTACACCTTC; cdr3_aa: CASSLDRDAGYTF
v_call: TRBV6-5; d_call: .; clone_size: .; j_call: TRBJ2-3; cdr3_nt: TGTGCCAGCAGCACGTCGGAGACAGATACGCAGTATTTT; cdr3_aa: CASSTSETDTQYF
v_call: TRBV24-1; d_call: .; clone_size: .; j_call: TRBJ2-5; cdr3_nt: TGTGCCACCAGTGATTCGGGGGGCGCGAAGGAGACCCAGTACTTC; cdr3_aa: CATSDSGGAKETQYF
v_call: TRBV5-4; d_call: TRBD1; clone_size: .; j_call: TRBJ1-4; cdr3_nt: TGTGCCAGCAGCCCCACAGGGGGTGAAAAACTGTTTTTT; cdr3_aa: CASSPTGGEKLFF
v_call: TRBV15; d_call: .; clone_size: .; j_call: TRBJ2-3; cdr3_nt: TGTGCCACCAGCAGTGAGGAGGGGAGCGGGACAGATACGCAGTATTTT; cdr3_aa: CATSSEEGSGTDTQYF
v_call: TRBV10-3; d_call: .; clone_size: .; j_call: TRBJ2-5; cdr3_nt: TGTGCCATCAGTGACTGGACAAGACAAGAGACCCAGTACTTC; cdr3_aa: CAISDWTRQETQYF
v_call: TRBV5-1; d_call: .; clone_size: .; j_call: TRBJ2-3; cdr3_nt: TGCGCCAGCAGTGTGGCTCCCGGGGATACGCAGTATTTT; cdr3_aa: CASSVAPGDTQYF
v_call: TRBV9; d_call: .; clone_size: few; j_call: TRBJ2-1; cdr3_nt: TGTGCCAGCAGCGTAGGCGGTTTGAGCTCCTACAATGAGCAGTTCTTC; cdr3_aa: CASSVGGLSSYNEQFF
v_call: TRBV7-4; d_call: .; clone_size: .; j_call: TRBJ2-1; cdr3_nt: TGTGCCAGCAGCTTAGTTGCACTGGAGCAGTTCTTC; cdr3_aa: CASSLVALEQFF
v_call: TRBV7-8; d_call: TRBD1; clone_size: .; j_call: TRBJ1-2; cdr3_nt: TGTGCCAGCAGCCCCACGACAGGGGACTATGGCTACACCTTC; cdr3_aa: CASSPTTGDYGYTF
v_call: TRBV20-1; d_call: .; clone_size: few; j_call: TRBJ2-3; cdr3_nt: TGCAGTGCCACTATGGGCCTAGTTGCAGATACGCAGTATTTT; cdr3_aa: CSATMGLVADTQYF
v_call: TRBV6-5; d_call: .; clone_size: many; j_call: TRBJ2-1; cdr3_nt: TGTGCCAGCAGTTTCTTCGGCTCCTACAATGAGCAGTTCTTC; cdr3_aa: CASSFFGSYNEQFF
v_call: TRBV4-2; d_call: .; clone_size: many; j_call: TRBJ2-5; cdr3_nt: TGTGCCAGCAGCCAAGAGACAGCGGCCGAGACCCAGTACTTC; cdr3_aa: CASSQETAAETQYF
v_call: TRBV2; d_call: .; clone_size: .; j_call: TRBJ1-6; cdr3_nt: TGTGCCAGCAGTGAAGCGCCGGGGACACCCTTGGGTTCCCTCCACTTT; cdr3_aa: CASSEAPGTPLGSLHF
v_call: TRBV5-1; d_call: .; clone_size: .; j_call: TRBJ2-5; cdr3_nt: TGCGCCAGCAGCTCTACAGCCCAACGTGGGGAGACCCAGTACTTC; cdr3_aa: CASSSTAQRGETQYF
v_call: TRBV20-1; d_call: .; clone_size: .; j_call: TRBJ1-2; cdr3_nt: TGCAGTGCCCCACACCCAAACTATGGCTACACCTTC; cdr3_aa: CSAPHPNYGYTF
v_call: TRBV24-1; d_call: TRBD2; clone_size: .; j_call: TRBJ2-3; cdr3_nt: TGTGCCACGAGCCCGACTAGCGGGAGTCGGAATACGCAGTATTTT; cdr3_aa: CATSPTSGSRNTQYF
v_call: TRBV24-1; d_call: .; clone_size: .; j_call: TRBJ1-5; cdr3_nt: TGTGCCACCAGCTCCTCTGGGGTTTGCCACACTCATGATGCACTGTGTAGCAATCAGCCCCAGCATTTT; cdr3_aa: CATSSSGVCHTHDALCSNQPQHF
v_call: TRBV20-1; d_call: TRBD1; clone_size: once; j_call: TRBJ2-3; cdr3_nt: TGCAGTGCTTCCACGGGACAGGGGGCGAGTAGCACAGATACGCAGTATTTT; cdr3_aa: CSASTGQGASSTDTQYF
v_call: TRBV19; d_call: TRBD1; clone_size: many; j_call: TRBJ2-7; cdr3_nt: TGTGCGCGGGACAGGGCGTACCGGTACGAGCAGTACTTC; cdr3_aa: CARDRAYRYEQYF
v_call: TRBV2; d_call: .; clone_size: .; j_call: TRBJ1-1; cdr3_nt: TGTGCCAGCAGTGCCCGACAGTTAATCCAGGGCACTGAAGCTTTCTTT; cdr3_aa: CASSARQLIQGTEAFF
v_call: TRBV7-9; d_call: .; clone_size: .; j_call: TRBJ2-3; cdr3_nt: TGTGCCCCGGGCAGTAACACAGATACGCAGTATTTT; cdr3_aa: CAPGSNTDTQYF
v_call: TRBV9; d_call: TRBD1; clone_size: .; j_call: TRBJ1-1; cdr3_nt: TGTGCCAGCAGCGCCTCGGGACAGGGTAGCACTGAAGCTTTCTTT; cdr3_aa: CASSASGQGSTEAFF
v_call: TRBV4-1; d_call: TRBD2; clone_size: .; j_call: TRBJ2-7; cdr3_nt: TGTGCCAGCAGCGCCCGGCTAGCGGGGGACGAGCAGTACTTC; cdr3_aa: CASSARLAGDEQYF
v_call: TRBV9; d_call: .; clone_size: .; j_call: TRBJ2-1; cdr3_nt: TGTGCCAGCAGCGTAGAAGGCCATGGGGCCCAGTTCTTC; cdr3_aa: CASSVEGHGAQFF
v_call: TRBV24-1; d_call: TRBD2; clone_size: .; j_call: TRBJ2-3; cdr3_nt: TGTGCCACCAGTGATCGTACTAGCGGGAGTGCAGATACGCAGTATTTT; cdr3_aa: CATSDRTSGSADTQYF
v_call: TRBV15; d_call: .; clone_size: few; j_call: TRBJ2-7; cdr3_nt: TGTGCCACCAGCAGAGGGACGGGCGAGCAGTACTTC; cdr3_aa: CATSRGTGEQYF
v_call: TRBV29-1; d_call: .; clone_size: .; j_call: TRBJ2-1; cdr3_nt: TGCAGCGTTGAGTCAAGTTACAATGAGCAGTTCTTC; cdr3_aa: CSVESSYNEQFF
v_call: TRBV19; d_call: .; clone_size: many; j_call: TRBJ1-1; cdr3_nt: .; cdr3_aa: CASTSVLGAGENTEAFF